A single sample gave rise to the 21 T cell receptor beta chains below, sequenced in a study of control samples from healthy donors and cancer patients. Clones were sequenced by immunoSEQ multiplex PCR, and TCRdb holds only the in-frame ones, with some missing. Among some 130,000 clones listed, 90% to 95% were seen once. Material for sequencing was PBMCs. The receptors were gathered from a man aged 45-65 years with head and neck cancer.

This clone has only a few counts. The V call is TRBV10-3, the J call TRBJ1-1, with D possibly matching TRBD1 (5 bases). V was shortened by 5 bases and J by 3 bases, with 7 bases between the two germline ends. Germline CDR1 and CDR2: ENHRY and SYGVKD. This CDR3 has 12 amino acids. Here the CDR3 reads CAISQGDTEAFF. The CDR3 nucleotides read TGTGCCATCAGTCAGGGCGACACTGAAGCTTTCTTT.

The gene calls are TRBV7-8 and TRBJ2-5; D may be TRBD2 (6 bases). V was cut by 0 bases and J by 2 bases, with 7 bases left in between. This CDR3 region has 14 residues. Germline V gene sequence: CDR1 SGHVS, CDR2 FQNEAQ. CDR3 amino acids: CASSLAGGQETQYF. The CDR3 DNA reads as TGTGCCAGCAGCTTAGCGGGGGGTCAAGAGACCCAGTACTTC.

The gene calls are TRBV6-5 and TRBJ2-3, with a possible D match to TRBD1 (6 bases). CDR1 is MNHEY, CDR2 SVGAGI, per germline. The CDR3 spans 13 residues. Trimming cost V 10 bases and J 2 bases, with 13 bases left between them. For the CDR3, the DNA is TGTGCCACCCAGGGGTCTCACACAGATACGCAGTATTTT. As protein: CATQGSHTDTQYF.

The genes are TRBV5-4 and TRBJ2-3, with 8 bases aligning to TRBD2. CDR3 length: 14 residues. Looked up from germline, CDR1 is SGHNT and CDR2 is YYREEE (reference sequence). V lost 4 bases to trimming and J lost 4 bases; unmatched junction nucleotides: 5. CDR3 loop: CASSMGLGADTQYF. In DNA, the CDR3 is TGTGCCAGCAGCATGGGACTAGGGGCAGATACGCAGTATTTT.

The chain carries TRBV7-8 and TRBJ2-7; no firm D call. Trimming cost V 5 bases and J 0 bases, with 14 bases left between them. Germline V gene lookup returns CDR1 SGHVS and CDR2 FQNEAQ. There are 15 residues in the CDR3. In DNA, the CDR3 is TGTGCCAGCAGCCCAATACGTAGGAGCTCCTACGAGCAGTACTTC. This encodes CASSPIRRSSYEQYF.

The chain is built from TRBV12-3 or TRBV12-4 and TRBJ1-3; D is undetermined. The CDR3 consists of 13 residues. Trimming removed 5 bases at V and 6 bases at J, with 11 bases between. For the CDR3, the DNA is TGTGCCAGCAGTCGTGACACTTCAAACACCATATATTTT. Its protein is CASSRDTSNTIYF.

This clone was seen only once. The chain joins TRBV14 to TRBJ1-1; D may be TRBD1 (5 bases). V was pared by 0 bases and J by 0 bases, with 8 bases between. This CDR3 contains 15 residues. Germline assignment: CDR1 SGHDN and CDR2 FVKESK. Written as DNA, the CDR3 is TGTGCCAGCAGCCAAGATTGGGGGGTGAACACTGAAGCTTTCTTT. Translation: CASSQDWGVNTEAFF.

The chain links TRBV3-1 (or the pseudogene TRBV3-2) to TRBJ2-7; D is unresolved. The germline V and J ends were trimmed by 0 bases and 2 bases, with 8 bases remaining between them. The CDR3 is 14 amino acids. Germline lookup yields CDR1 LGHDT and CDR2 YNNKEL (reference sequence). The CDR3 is CASSQEPLPYEQYF. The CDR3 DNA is TGTGCCAGCAGCCAAGAACCGCTACCCTACGAGCAGTACTTC.

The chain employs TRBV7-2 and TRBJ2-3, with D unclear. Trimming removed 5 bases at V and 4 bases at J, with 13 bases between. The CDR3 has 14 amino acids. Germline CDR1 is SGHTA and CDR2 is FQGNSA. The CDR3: CASSKQTAADTQYF. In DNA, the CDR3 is TGTGCCAGCAGCAAGCAGACGGCGGCAGATACGCAGTATTTT.

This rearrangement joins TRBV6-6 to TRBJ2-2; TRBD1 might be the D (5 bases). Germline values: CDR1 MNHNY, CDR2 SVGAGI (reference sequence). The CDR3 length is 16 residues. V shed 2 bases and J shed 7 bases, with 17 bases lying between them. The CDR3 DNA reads TGTGCCAGCAGTTACATCCTATCCAGGGTTGGCGGGGAGCTGTTTTTT. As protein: CASSYILSRVGGELFF.

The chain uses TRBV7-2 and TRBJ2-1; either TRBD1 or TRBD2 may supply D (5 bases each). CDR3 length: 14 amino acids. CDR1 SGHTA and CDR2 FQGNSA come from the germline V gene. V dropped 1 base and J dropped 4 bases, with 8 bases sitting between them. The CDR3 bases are TGTGCCAGCAGCTTAGTTGGGGGATACAATGAGCAGTTCTTC. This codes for CASSLVGGYNEQFF.

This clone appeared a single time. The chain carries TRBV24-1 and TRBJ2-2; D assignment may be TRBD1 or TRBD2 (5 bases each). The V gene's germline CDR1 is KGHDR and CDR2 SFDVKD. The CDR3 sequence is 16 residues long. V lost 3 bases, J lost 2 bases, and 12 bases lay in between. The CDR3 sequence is CATSDGNGANTGELFF. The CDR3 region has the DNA TGTGCCACCAGTGATGGGAACGGGGCTAACACCGGGGAGCTGTTTTTT.

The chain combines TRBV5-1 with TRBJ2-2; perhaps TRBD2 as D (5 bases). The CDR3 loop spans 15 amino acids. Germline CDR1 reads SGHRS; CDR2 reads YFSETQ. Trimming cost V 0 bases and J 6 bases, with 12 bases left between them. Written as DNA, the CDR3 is TGCGCCAGCAGCTTGGCCGGGGATATCGCCGGGGAGCTGTTTTTT. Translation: CASSLAGDIAGELFF.

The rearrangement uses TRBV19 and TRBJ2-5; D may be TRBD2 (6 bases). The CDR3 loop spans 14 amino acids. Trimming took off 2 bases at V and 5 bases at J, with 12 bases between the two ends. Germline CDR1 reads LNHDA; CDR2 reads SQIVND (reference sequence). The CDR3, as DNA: TGTGCCAGTAGTATAAACCGGGGGAGGGAGACCCAGTACTTC. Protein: CASSINRGRETQYF.

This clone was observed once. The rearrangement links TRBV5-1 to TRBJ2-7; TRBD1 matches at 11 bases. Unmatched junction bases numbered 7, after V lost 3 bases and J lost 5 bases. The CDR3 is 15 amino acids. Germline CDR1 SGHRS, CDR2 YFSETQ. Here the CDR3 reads CASSSPDRGRHEQYF. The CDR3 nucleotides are TGCGCCAGCAGCTCCCCGGACAGGGGGCGCCACGAGCAGTACTTC. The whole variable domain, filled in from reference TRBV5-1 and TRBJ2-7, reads KAGVTQTPRYLIKTRGQQVTLSCSPISGHRSVSWYQQTPGQGLQFLFEYFSETQRNKGNFPGRFSGRQFSNSRSEMNVSTLELGDSALYLCASSSPDRGRHEQYFGPGTRLTVT.

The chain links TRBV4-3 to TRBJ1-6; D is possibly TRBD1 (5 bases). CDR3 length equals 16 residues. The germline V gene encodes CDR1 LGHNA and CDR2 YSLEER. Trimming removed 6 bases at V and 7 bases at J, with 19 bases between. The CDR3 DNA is TGCGCCAGCAGGCTGCAATCCTTCGGGGGGAATTCACCCCTCCACTTT. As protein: CASRLQSFGGNSPLHF.

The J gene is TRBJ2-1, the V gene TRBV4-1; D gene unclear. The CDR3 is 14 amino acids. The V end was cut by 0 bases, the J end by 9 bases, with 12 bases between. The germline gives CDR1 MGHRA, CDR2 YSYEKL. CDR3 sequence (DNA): TGCGCCAGCAGCCAAGACCCCCAGGTACTTGAGCAGTTCTTC. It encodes CASSQDPQVLEQFF.

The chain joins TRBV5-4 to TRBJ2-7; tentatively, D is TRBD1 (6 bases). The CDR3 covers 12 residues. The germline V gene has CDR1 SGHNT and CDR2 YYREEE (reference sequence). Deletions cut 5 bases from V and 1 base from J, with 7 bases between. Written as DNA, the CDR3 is TGTGCCAGCAGTACAGGGTCCTACGAGCAGTACTTC. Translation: CASSTGSYEQYF.

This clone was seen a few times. Here the CDR3 reads CASSRGSSNQPQHF. CDR3 coding DNA: TGTGCCAGCAGTCGGGGTAGTAGCAATCAGCCCCAGCATTTT. The chain employs TRBV3-1 (or the pseudogene TRBV3-2) and TRBJ1-5; D is ambiguous. The CDR3 length is 14 residues. V lost 6 bases, J lost 0 bases, and 9 bases lay in between. Germline CDR1 LGHDT, CDR2 YNNKEL (reference sequence).

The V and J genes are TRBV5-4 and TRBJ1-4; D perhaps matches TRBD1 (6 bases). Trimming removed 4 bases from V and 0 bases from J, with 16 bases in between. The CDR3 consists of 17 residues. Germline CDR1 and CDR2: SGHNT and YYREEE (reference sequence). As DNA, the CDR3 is TGTGCCAGCAGCAGGGGGGCAGGGTCTGCAACTAATGAAAAACTGTTTTTT. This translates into CASSRGAGSATNEKLFF. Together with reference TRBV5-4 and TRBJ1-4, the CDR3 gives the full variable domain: ETGVTQSPTHLIKTRGQQVTLRCSSQSGHNTVSWYQQALGQGPQFIFQYYREEENGRGNFPPRFSGLQFPNYSSELNVNALELDDSALYLCASSRGAGSATNEKLFFGSGTQLSVL.

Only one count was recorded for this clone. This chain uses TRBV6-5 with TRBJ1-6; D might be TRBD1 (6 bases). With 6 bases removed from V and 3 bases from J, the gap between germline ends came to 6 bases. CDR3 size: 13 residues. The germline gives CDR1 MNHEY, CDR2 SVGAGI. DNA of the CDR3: TGTGCCAGCAGCAGGGGCTATAATTCACCCCTCCACTTT. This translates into CASSRGYNSPLHF.